Below, 32 T cell receptor beta chains from the same sample are listed, as sequenced in a study of vaccination and CD4 T cells after COVID-19. The Oncomine TCR Beta short-read assay generated sequence data from the DNA of cultured CD4+ T cells. One entry per CDR3 protein results from TCRdb running MiXCR on the PCR reads. The table has around 7,100 distinct CDR3 sequences, 47% seen once; the top ten hold roughly two fifths. Treatment of the sample: approximately 9-day PBMC culture with coronavirus spike peptide pools or control peptides (ViraFEST assay). Researchers collected the unexposed donor's CD4+ T cells before the COVID-19 pandemic (2011-2018). Their recognized antigens are unknown. Sequencing was done on a sample of CD4+ T cells from blood, cultured in vitro. Receptors originate from a human donor in good health.

This clonotype has only a few counts. CDR3 protein: CASSPPPDGGTQYF. CDR3 in DNA: TGTGCCAGCAGCCCCCCGCCGGACGGTGGGACCCAGTACTTC. The chain recombines TRBV7-8 with TRBJ2-5; D uncertain. Trimming stripped 5 bases from V and 7 bases from J, with 17 bases between. The CDR3 covers 14 residues. The V gene's germline CDR1 is SGHVS and CDR2 FQNEAQ.

The rearrangement links TRBV11-2 to TRBJ2-1; D is possibly TRBD1 (6 bases). V lost 4 bases to trimming and J lost 5 bases, with 18 bases between them. Germline CDR1 is SGHAT and CDR2 is FQNNGV. The CDR3 spans 16 residues. The CDR3 region is CASSSIRGRGNNEQFF. CDR3 DNA sequence: TGTGCCAGCAGCTCAATCAGGGGTAGGGGGAACAATGAGCAGTTCTTC.

This clonotype ranks as medium-sized. The rearrangement links TRBV4-2 to TRBJ2-2; D call uncertain. This CDR3 comprises 15 residues. Per the germline V gene, CDR1 is LGHNA and CDR2 is YNFKEQ. With 0 bases removed from V and 7 bases from J, the gap between germline ends came to 12 bases. CDR3 sequence reads: CASSQDLRDGGELFF. The DNA of the CDR3 is TGTGCCAGCAGCCAAGATCTCCGCGATGGCGGGGAGCTGTTTTTT.

The chain is built from TRBV6-5 and TRBJ2-7; 7 bases align to TRBD1. This CDR3 is built from 13 residues. The trim removed 0 bases at V and 10 bases at J, leaving 6 bases unmatched. Germline V CDR1 and CDR2: MNHEY, SVGAGI. The CDR3 DNA reads as TGTGCCAGCAGTTACTCAGCCAGGGGGAAACAGTACTTC. The encoded protein is CASSYSARGKQYF.

The table lists this clonotype with a few counts. Its ends do not fully match the called genes, so a read error is possible. The chain combines TRBV6-1 with TRBJ1-5, with D perhaps matching TRBD1 (5 bases). CDR1 and CDR2 from the germline V gene are MNHNS and SASEGT. The CDR3 covers 19 residues. The CDR3 sequence is CASREDSSGASYSNQPQHF. The CDR3 DNA is TGTGCCAGCAGAGAAGACAGTTCCGGCGCCTCCTATAGCAATCAGCCCCAGCATTTT.

CDR3 in DNA: TGTGCCAGCAGCCGAGAGACAGGGTTCAATCAGCCCCAGCATTTT. This sequence encodes CASSRETGFNQPQHF. The chain is built from TRBV12-3 or TRBV12-4 and TRBJ1-5, with 7 positions matching TRBD1. The CDR3 contains 15 residues. The trim removed 6 bases at V and 3 bases at J, leaving 8 bases unmatched.

The chain recombines TRBV2 with TRBJ1-1; D remains ambiguous. Germline V gene lookup returns CDR1 SNHLY and CDR2 FYNNEI. The CDR3 runs to 13 residues. The V end lost 4 bases, the J end lost 3 bases, and 9 bases lay between the germline ends. CDR3 in DNA: TGTGCCAGCAGTGGCGACCGGGACACTGAAGCTTTCTTT. It specifies CASSGDRDTEAFF.

This clonotype was seen a few times. The V and J genes are TRBV25-1 and TRBJ2-3; tentative D call: TRBD2 (6 bases). The CDR3 length is 14 residues. Trimming cost V 3 bases and J 6 bases, with 13 bases left between them. CDR1 is MGHDK, CDR2 SYGVNS, per germline. The CDR3 protein is CASSDPGRGDTQYF. CDR3 nucleotide sequence: TGTGCCAGCAGTGACCCCGGCCGGGGGGATACGCAGTATTTT.

This chain links TRBV7-2 with TRBJ2-1; the D gene is possibly TRBD2 (5 bases). This CDR3 region has 15 residues. V was trimmed by 3 bases and J by 6 bases, leaving 15 bases between them. CDR1 and CDR2 (germline): SGHTA, FQGNSA. CDR3 sequence reads: CASSFWRPISNEQFF. CDR3 DNA: TGTGCCAGCAGCTTTTGGAGGCCCATTTCCAATGAGCAGTTCTTC.

This chain connects TRBV6-4 to TRBJ2-3; D is possibly TRBD2 (5 bases). CDR3 length: 15 amino acids. From germline, CDR1 is MRHNA and CDR2 SNTAGT. V lost 0 bases and J 0 bases, leaving 7 bases between the germline ends. CDR3 nucleotide sequence: TGTGCCAGCAGTGACTCGGGCGGGAGCACAGATACGCAGTATTTT. Translated: CASSDSGGSTDTQYF.

The V call is TRBV5-6, the J call TRBJ1-5, with D unresolved. Trimming removed 2 bases from V and 6 bases from J, with 6 bases in between. This CDR3 contains 12 residues. Per the germline V gene, CDR1 is SGHDT and CDR2 is YYEEEE. The DNA of the CDR3 is TGTGCCAGCAGCTTCAGAACTCAGCCCCAGCATTTT. This translates into CASSFRTQPQHF.

This clonotype was seen a few times. The chain is built from TRBV6-1 and TRBJ1-1; 10 nucleotides match TRBD1. The CDR3 is made up of 16 amino acids. The junction had 14 bases not matched to a gene; V was cut back by 6 bases and J by 7 bases. CDR1 and CDR2 (germline): MNHNS, SASEGT. DNA for the CDR3: TGTGCCAGCAGCCACAACACCGGGACAGGGGAAGGTGAAGCTTTCTTT. Translation gives CASSHNTGTGEGEAFF.

V usage is TRBV11-2 and J usage is TRBJ1-2; TRBD1 is a possible D gene (5 bases). With 0 bases removed from V and 8 bases from J, the gap between germline ends came to 13 bases. Per the germline V gene, CDR1 is SGHAT and CDR2 is FQNNGV. The CDR3 is 14 residues long. The CDR3 reads CASSLEEGPGGYTF. The CDR3 DNA follows: TGTGCCAGCAGCTTAGAAGAGGGGCCAGGGGGCTACACCTTC. The variable domain in full, completed from reference TRBV11-2 and TRBJ1-2, reads EAGVAQSPRYKIIEKRQSVAFWCNPISGHATLYWYQQILGQGPKLLIQFQNNGVVDDSQLPKDRFSAERLKGVDSTLKIQPAKLEDSAVYLCASSLEEGPGGYTFGSGTRLTVV.

This clonotype was detected a few times. The V and J genes are TRBV25-1 and TRBJ1-3; D is unclear. Germline V gives CDR1 MGHDK, CDR2 SYGVNS. The CDR3 totals 15 residues. V was trimmed by 7 bases and J by 4 bases, leaving 17 bases between them. For the CDR3, the DNA is TGTGCCAGCAACGGTCTCGGAGCCCTAGGAAACACCATATATTTT. Its translation is CASNGLGALGNTIYF.

The rearrangement uses TRBV28 and TRBJ1-2; tentatively, D is TRBD1 (5 bases). The V end lost 2 bases, the J end lost 5 bases, and 12 bases lay between the germline ends. Per the germline V gene, CDR1 is MDHEN and CDR2 is SYDVKM. The CDR3 length is 14 residues. CDR3 coding DNA: TGTGCCAGCAGTTTAATGGGGGAGAATTATGGCTACACCTTC. Translated: CASSLMGENYGYTF.

This clonotype was counted between two and nine times. The chain employs TRBV10-3 and TRBJ2-3, with D perhaps TRBD2 (6 bases). This CDR3 spans 16 amino acids. V lost 6 bases and J lost 5, with 21 bases in between. Per germline, CDR1 ENHRY and CDR2 SYGVKD. CDR3 amino acids: CAIRGGAAPGGDTQYF. In DNA form, the CDR3 reads TGTGCCATCAGGGGCGGGGCGGCCCCCGGTGGAGATACGCAGTATTTT.

This clonotype was found a few times. This chain uses TRBV20-1 with TRBJ2-3; 9 bases fit TRBD2. V lost 4 bases and J lost 0; bases outside the gene matches: 5. Per the germline V gene, CDR1 is DFQATT and CDR2 is SNEGSKA (reference sequence). CDR3 size: 15 residues. CDR3 loop: CSATKRGASTDTQYF. The CDR3 DNA is TGCAGTGCTACCAAGCGGGGGGCCAGCACAGATACGCAGTATTTT.

This chain's CDR3 is CASSAQGTDTQYF. CDR3 DNA sequence: TGTGCCAGCAGCGCACAGGGTACAGATACGCAGTATTTT. The genes are TRBV6-4 and TRBJ2-3; maybe TRBD1 (6 bases). CDR1 is MRHNA and CDR2 is SNTAGT in the germline V gene. Trimming cost V 6 bases and J 3 bases, with 10 bases left between them. The CDR3 contains 13 residues.

The table lists this clonotype with a few counts. The chain recombines TRBV20-1 with TRBJ1-2; D gene uncertain. Germline lookup yields CDR1 DFQATT and CDR2 SNEGSKA (reference sequence). The CDR3 has 14 residues. The V gene lost 6 bases and the J gene lost 1 base, with 15 bases spanning the gap. The CDR3, as DNA: TGCAGTGCCAAATCGGAGGTCTTTAACTATGGCTACACCTTC. The encoded protein is CSAKSEVFNYGYTF.

V gene TRBV7-2 combines with J gene TRBJ2-3, with TRBD2 matching over 12 bases. Trimming took 3 bases from V and 2 from J; bases not matched to a gene: 9. CDR3 size: 18 residues. CDR1 and CDR2 from the germline V gene are SGHTA and FQGNSA. This CDR3 is CASSFGLAGSNPTDTQYF. CDR3 nucleotide sequence: TGTGCCAGCAGCTTCGGACTAGCGGGATCAAACCCCACAGATACGCAGTATTTT.

The rearrangement links TRBV7-8 to TRBJ1-2; TRBD1 matches at 7 bases. The length of the CDR3 is 15 residues. V shed 2 bases and J 4 bases; nucleotides not matched to a gene: 7. The germline gives CDR1 SGHVS, CDR2 FQNEAQ. CDR3 loop: CASSLRQGGSYGYTF. The CDR3 DNA is TGTGCCAGCAGCTTAAGGCAGGGGGGTTCCTATGGCTACACCTTC. Full variable domain (remainder filled in from reference TRBV7-8 and TRBJ1-2): GAGVSQSPRYKVAKRGQDVALRCDPISGHVSLFWYQQALGQGPEFLTYFQNEAQLDKSGLPSDRFFAERPEGSVSTLKIQRTQQEDSAVYLCASSLRQGGSYGYTFGSGTRLTVV.

This clonotype was seen only a few times. V is TRBV21-1 and J is TRBJ2-2. TRBV21-1 is deemed a pseudogene. This CDR3 spans 14 amino acids. The CDR3 nucleotides are TGTGCCAGCAGCAAATCTTCGTACACCGGGGAGCTGTTTTTT. It yields the protein CASSKSSYTGELFF.

This sequence joins TRBV7-2 and TRBJ1-2; no firm D call. Per germline, CDR1 SGHTA and CDR2 FQGNSA. CDR3 length equals 12 residues. Trimming cost V 1 base and J 4 bases, with 4 bases left between them. CDR3 DNA sequence: TGTGCCAGCAGCTTAGATGGCTATGGCTACACCTTC. This sequence encodes CASSLDGYGYTF.

This clonotype turned up a few times. The chain links TRBV6-2 or TRBV6-3 to TRBJ1-2; TRBD1 aligns across 9 bases. The ends lost 6 bases at V and 1 base at J; junction bases unmatched: 6. Per the germline V gene, CDR1 is MNHEY and CDR2 is SVGEGT. The CDR3 is made up of 15 amino acids. CDR3 in amino acids: CASRPGTGINYGYTF. The CDR3 region has the DNA TGTGCCAGCAGGCCCGGGACAGGGATTAACTATGGCTACACCTTC.

V is TRBV30 and J is TRBJ1-1; D is ambiguous. Germline loops: CDR1 GTSNPN, CDR2 SVGIG (reference sequence). Trimming took 1 base from V and 6 from J, leaving 6 bases between them. The CDR3 has 11 residues. CDR3 DNA sequence: TGTGCCTGGAGTGCCCGCGCTGAAGCTTTCTTT. Amino acids: CAWSARAEAFF.

V usage is TRBV20-1 and J usage is TRBJ2-5; 7 nucleotides match TRBD2. This CDR3 has 16 amino acids. With V trimmed by 3 bases and J by 1 base, 11 bases remained unmatched. The V gene's germline CDR1 is DFQATT and CDR2 SNEGSKA (reference sequence). The CDR3 is CSASALLANVQETQYF. The CDR3 DNA reads TGCAGTGCTAGCGCCCTACTAGCGAACGTCCAAGAGACCCAGTACTTC.

This rearrangement joins TRBV15 to TRBJ1-5, with D perhaps matching TRBD1 (5 bases). This CDR3 contains 15 residues. Trimming cost V 5 bases and J 6 bases, with 17 bases left between them. Looked up from germline, CDR1 is LNHNV and CDR2 is YYDKDF (reference sequence). CDR3 in DNA: TGTGCCACCAGCCCGACTCCAGGGCGGGGTCAGCCCCAGCATTTT. The encoded protein is CATSPTPGRGQPQHF.

The chain joins TRBV7-9 to TRBJ2-5; TRBD1 is a possible D gene (6 bases). Trimming removed 6 bases at V and 3 bases at J, with 14 bases between. The CDR3 sequence is 14 residues long. CDR1 SEHNR and CDR2 FQNEAQ come from the germline V gene (reference sequence). The CDR3 coding sequence is TGTGCCAGCAGTTCATACAGGGATGAAGAGACCCAGTACTTC. Its protein is CASSSYRDEETQYF.

The gene calls are TRBV27 and TRBJ2-7; D unclear. The germline V gene encodes CDR1 MNHEY and CDR2 SMNVEV (reference sequence). Trimming took 2 bases from V and 4 from J, leaving 15 bases between them. This CDR3 is 15 amino acids long. CDR3 sequence (DNA): TGTGCCAGCAGTTTACCACGACACGGTGGATACGAGCAGTACTTC. Protein: CASSLPRHGGYEQYF.

DNA for the CDR3: TGCAGTGCTAGGCCTCACAATGAGCAGTTCTTC. Translated: CSARPHNEQFF. The genes are TRBV20-1 and TRBJ2-1; D is unresolved. Germline loops: CDR1 DFQATT, CDR2 SNEGSKA (reference sequence). The CDR3 has 11 amino acids. Trimming took off 3 bases at V and 5 bases at J, with 5 bases between the two ends.

The J gene is TRBJ2-2, the V gene TRBV5-4; TRBD1 is a possible D gene (6 bases). The CDR3 totals 14 residues. The V and J ends lost 3 bases and 5 bases respectively, with 11 bases between them. From germline, CDR1 is SGHNT and CDR2 YYREEE (reference sequence). The chain's CDR3 is CASSYRDTTGELFF. CDR3 bases: TGTGCCAGCAGCTACCGGGACACAACCGGGGAGCTGTTTTTT.

The rearrangement joins TRBV7-9 to TRBJ1-2; 9 positions agree with TRBD1. The V gene's germline CDR1 is SEHNR and CDR2 FQNEAQ (reference sequence). The CDR3 consists of 15 residues. The trim removed 6 bases at V and 4 bases at J, leaving 9 bases unmatched. CDR3 coding DNA: TGTGCCAGCAGTCCACCGGGACAGGGAACCTATGGCTACACCTTC. Translating gives CASSPPGQGTYGYTF.